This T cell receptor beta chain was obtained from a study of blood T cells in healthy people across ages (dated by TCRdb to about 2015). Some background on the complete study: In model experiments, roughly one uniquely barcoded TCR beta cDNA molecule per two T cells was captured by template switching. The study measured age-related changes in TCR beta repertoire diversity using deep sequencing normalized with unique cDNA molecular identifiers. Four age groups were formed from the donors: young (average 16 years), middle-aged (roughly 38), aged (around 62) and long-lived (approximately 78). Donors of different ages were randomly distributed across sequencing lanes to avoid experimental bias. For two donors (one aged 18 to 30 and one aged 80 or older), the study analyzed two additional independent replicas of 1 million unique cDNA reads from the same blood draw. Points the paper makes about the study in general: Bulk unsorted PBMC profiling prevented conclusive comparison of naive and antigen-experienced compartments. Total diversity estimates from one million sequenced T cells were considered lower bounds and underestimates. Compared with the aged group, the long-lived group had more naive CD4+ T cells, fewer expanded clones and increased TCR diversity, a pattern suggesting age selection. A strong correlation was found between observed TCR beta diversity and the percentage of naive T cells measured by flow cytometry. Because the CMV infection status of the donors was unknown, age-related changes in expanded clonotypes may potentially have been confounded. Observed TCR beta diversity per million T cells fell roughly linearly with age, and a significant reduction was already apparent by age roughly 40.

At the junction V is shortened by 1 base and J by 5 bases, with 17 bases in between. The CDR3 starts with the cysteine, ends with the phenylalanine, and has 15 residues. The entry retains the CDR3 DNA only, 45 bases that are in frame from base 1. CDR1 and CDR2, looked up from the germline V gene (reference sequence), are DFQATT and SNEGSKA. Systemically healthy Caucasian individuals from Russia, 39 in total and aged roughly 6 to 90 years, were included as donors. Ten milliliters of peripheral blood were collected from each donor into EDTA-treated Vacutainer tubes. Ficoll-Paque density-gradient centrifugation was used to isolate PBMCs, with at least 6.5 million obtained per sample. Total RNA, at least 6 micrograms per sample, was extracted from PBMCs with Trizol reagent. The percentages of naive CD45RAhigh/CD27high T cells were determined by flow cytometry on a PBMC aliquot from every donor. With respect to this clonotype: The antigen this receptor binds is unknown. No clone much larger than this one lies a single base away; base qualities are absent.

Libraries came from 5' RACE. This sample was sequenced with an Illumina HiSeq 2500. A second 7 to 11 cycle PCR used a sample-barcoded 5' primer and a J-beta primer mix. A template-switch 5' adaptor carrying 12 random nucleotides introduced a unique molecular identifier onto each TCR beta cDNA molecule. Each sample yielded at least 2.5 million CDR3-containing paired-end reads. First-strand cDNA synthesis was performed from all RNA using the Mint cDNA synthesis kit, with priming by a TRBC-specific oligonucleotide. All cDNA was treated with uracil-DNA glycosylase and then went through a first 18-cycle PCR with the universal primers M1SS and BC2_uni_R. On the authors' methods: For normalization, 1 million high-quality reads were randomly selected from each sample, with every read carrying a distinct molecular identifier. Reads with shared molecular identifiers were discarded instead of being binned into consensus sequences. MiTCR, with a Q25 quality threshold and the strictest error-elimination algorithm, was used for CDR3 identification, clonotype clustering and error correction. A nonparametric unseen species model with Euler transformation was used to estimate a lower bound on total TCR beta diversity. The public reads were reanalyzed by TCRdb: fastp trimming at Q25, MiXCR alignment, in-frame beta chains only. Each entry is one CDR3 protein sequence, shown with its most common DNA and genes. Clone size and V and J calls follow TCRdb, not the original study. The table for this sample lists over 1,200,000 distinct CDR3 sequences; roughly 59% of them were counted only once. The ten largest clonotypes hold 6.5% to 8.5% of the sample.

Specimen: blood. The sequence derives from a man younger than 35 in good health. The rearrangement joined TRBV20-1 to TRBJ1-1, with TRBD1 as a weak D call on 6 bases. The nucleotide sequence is TGCAGTGCTAGAGGGACAGAGGGGGGAGATACTGAAGCTTTCTTT. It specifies CSARGTEGGDTEAFF.